This T cell receptor (beta chain) was sequenced during a study of cytomegalovirus exposure and HLA in healthy donors. In the study overall: When 300 to 400 donors were genotyped, around 77% of them were found to fall in the Caucasian-associated ancestry cluster.

PCR primers comprised 60 Vbeta and 13 Jbeta primers. Repertoires were generated with immunoSEQ multiplex PCR, while TCRdb's copy carries only in-frame clones and drops some. The sample includes approximately 150,000 clones. The study, taken as a whole, reports: Differences between HLA loci emerged in a later analysis of TCR association rates, with DRB1 most and HLA-C fewest. Certain sequence variants were highly shared and formed a cluster, and this cluster was likely a sequencing artifact.

The CDR3 is 13 residues long. CDR1 is MDHEN and CDR2 is SYDVKM in the germline V gene. The junction had 7 bases not matched to a gene; V was cut back by 6 bases and J by 12 bases. Comment on this clone: Its matching antigen is unknown.

The sequence derives from a woman between 50 and 59 years old in good health and CMV-seronegative. Source material: PBMCs. The rearrangement joins TRBV28 to TRBJ2-6; 8 bases are shared with TRBD1. The CDR3 here is CASRDGQGSVLTF. CDR3 in DNA: TGTGCCAGCAGGGATGGACAGGGTAGCGTCCTGACTTTC.